These 29 T cell receptor beta chains came from one sample sequenced in a study of blood T cells in healthy people across ages. Combining a sample-barcoded 5' primer with a J-beta primer mix, a second PCR ran for roughly 6 to 12 cycles. TCRdb recomputed calls from the 5' RACE reads with MiXCR, one row per CDR3 protein. The data hold 750,000 or so distinct CDR3 sequences, with more than 20% observed a single time. These data also featured in a second study, about T cells of mothers and their children.

The specimen sequenced was blood. These receptors originate from a boy aged 10-17 years in good health.

V gene TRBV27 combines with J gene TRBJ2-5; TRBD1 matches at 7 bases. The CDR3 runs 15 residues. The germline V gene has CDR1 MNHEY and CDR2 SMNVEV (reference sequence). V dropped 2 bases and J dropped 0; count of bases not matched to a gene: 3. The CDR3 region has the DNA TGTGCCAGCAGTTTAAACGGACAGGACCAAGAGACCCAGTACTTC. It translates to CASSLNGQDQETQYF.

This clonotype has more than one count but fewer than ten. The V gene is TRBV3-1, the J gene TRBJ1-4; no reliable D call. The germline V gene encodes CDR1 LGHDT and CDR2 YNNKEL (reference sequence). Trimming removed 5 bases at V and 3 bases at J, with 13 bases between. There are 15 residues in the CDR3. The CDR3 is CASSNAPAANEKLFF. The CDR3 DNA reads TGTGCCAGCAGCAACGCCCCGGCGGCTAATGAAAAACTGTTTTTT.

This clonotype appeared a few times. DNA for the CDR3: TGTGCCAGCAGCCCCAGGACAGGGGCGAACTACGAGCAGTACTTC. Protein sequence: CASSPRTGANYEQYF. The genes are TRBV11-3 and TRBJ2-7, with 9 bases aligning to TRBD1. This CDR3 is 15 amino acids long. V lost 5 bases, J lost 3 bases, and 8 bases stayed unmatched. Germline V gene data show CDR1 as SGHNT and CDR2 as YENEEA.

This clonotype was seen more than once but under ten times. This chain links TRBV7-2 with TRBJ2-2, with D possibly being TRBD2 (5 bases). V was pared by 2 bases and J by 5 bases, with 21 bases between. The CDR3 totals 18 residues. Germline V gene sequence: CDR1 SGHTA, CDR2 FQGNSA. The CDR3 DNA is TGTGCCAGCAGCTTACTCGGCACGGGCGGAGGAGGAACCGGGGAGCTGTTTTTT. This translates into CASSLLGTGGGGTGELFF. Filled out from reference TRBV7-2 and TRBJ2-2, the complete variable domain reads GAGVSQSPSNKVTEKGKDVELRCDPISGHTALYWYRQSLGQGLEFLIYFQGNSAPDKSGLPSDRFSAERTGGSVSTLTIQRTQQEDSAVYLCASSLLGTGGGGTGELFFGEGSRLTVL.

The chain has TRBV6-5 and TRBJ2-7; D remains ambiguous. V lost 0 bases and J lost 5, with 8 bases in between. Germline values: CDR1 MNHEY, CDR2 SVGAGI. The CDR3 runs to 13 residues. The CDR3 loop is CASSYSFRNEQYF. Written as DNA, the CDR3 is TGTGCCAGCAGTTACTCGTTCAGGAACGAGCAGTACTTC.

The rearrangement uses TRBV15 and TRBJ2-1; possible D gene TRBD1, 5 bases. Germline CDR1 and CDR2: LNHNV and YYDKDF (reference sequence). V was cut by 6 bases and J by 10 bases, with 16 bases left in between. The CDR3 totals 13 residues. The CDR3 DNA reads as TGTGCCACCAGAGATGTCCAGGGCGGCGAGCAGTTCTTC. Translated: CATRDVQGGEQFF.

The sample holds a few counts of this clonotype. The genes are TRBV4-1 and TRBJ2-2; 10 bases fit TRBD2. Germline V CDR1 and CDR2: MGHRA, YSYEKL. The CDR3 sequence is 17 residues long. V was clipped by 1 base and J by 1 base; unmatched bases: 3. CDR3 in amino acids: CASSQALAGVNTGELFF. Here the CDR3 DNA reads TGCGCCAGCAGCCAAGCCCTAGCGGGAGTGAACACCGGGGAGCTGTTTTTT.

This clonotype was seen only once. The chain carries TRBV29-1 and TRBJ2-1; the match to TRBD2 covers 9 bases. CDR3 length: 16 residues. Germline-derived CDR1 and CDR2 are SQVTM and ANQGSEA. V shed 4 bases and J 0 bases; nucleotides not matched to a gene: 7. The CDR3 here is CSVVAGASPSYNEQFF. The DNA of the CDR3 is TGCAGCGTTGTAGCGGGAGCATCGCCCTCCTACAATGAGCAGTTCTTC.

The V and J genes are TRBV20-1 and TRBJ2-7; 9 nucleotides line up with TRBD1. The V gene end was trimmed by 3 bases and the J gene end by 5 bases; junction bases not matched to a gene: 11. This CDR3 comprises 15 residues. CDR1 and CDR2 from the germline V gene are DFQATT and SNEGSKA (reference sequence). The CDR3 region has the DNA TGCAGTGCTAGCAACAGGGGGCGTCTTCTGGACGAGCAGTACTTC. Encoded protein: CSASNRGRLLDEQYF.

A few counts support this clonotype. The V and J genes are TRBV4-1 and TRBJ1-4; 8 bases map to TRBD1. Unmatched junction bases numbered 4, after V lost 4 bases and J lost 6 bases. The CDR3 has 14 amino acids. Germline CDR1 reads MGHRA; CDR2 reads YSYEKL. The CDR3 bases are TGCGCCAGCAGCCGAGACAGGGGAGATGAAAAACTGTTTTTT. Translated: CASSRDRGDEKLFF.

The chain uses TRBV3-1 and TRBJ2-7; 7 bases line up with TRBD2. Germline V gene sequence: CDR1 LGHDT, CDR2 YNNKEL (reference sequence). The CDR3 consists of 15 residues. V gave up 3 bases and J gave up 1 base; unmatched junction bases: 6. The CDR3 here is CASSHERGTSYEQYF. The CDR3 nucleotides are TGTGCCAGCAGCCATGAGCGGGGAACTTCCTACGAGCAGTACTTC.

This clonotype was detected a few times. The J gene is TRBJ2-4, the V gene TRBV29-1, with D perhaps TRBD1 or TRBD2 (5 bases each). Germline CDR1 and CDR2: SQVTM and ANQGSEA. This CDR3 comprises 12 residues. V gave up 7 bases and J gave up 8 bases, with 15 bases separating them. CDR3 coding DNA: TGCAGCGGGGGTGGGGGAAAAGACATTCAGTACTTC. This sequence encodes CSGGGGKDIQYF.

The chain has TRBV10-3 and TRBJ2-5, with D perhaps matching TRBD1 or TRBD2 (6 bases each). CDR1 and CDR2 (germline): ENHRY, SYGVKD. This CDR3 is 14 amino acids long. The V end was cut by 6 bases, the J end by 2 bases, with 13 bases between. CDR3 in amino acids: CAISLGGGQETQYF. The DNA for the CDR3 is TGTGCCATCAGCCTCGGAGGGGGGCAAGAGACCCAGTACTTC.

This rearrangement joins TRBV3-1 to TRBJ2-5; 8 nucleotides match TRBD1. The assigned J gene may be wrong: the sequence end matches TRBJ2-7 better. Germline V lookup: CDR1 LGHDT, CDR2 YNNKEL (reference sequence). The CDR3 consists of 15 residues. CDR3 sequence reads: CASSQAGGAEYEQYF. CDR3 sequence (DNA): TGTGCCAGCAGCCAAGCAGGGGGCGCGGAGTACGAGCAGTACTTC.

This clonotype has more than one count but fewer than ten. The J gene is TRBJ1-2, the V gene TRBV5-1; 9 bases map to TRBD1. This CDR3 region has 15 residues. The germline gives CDR1 SGHRS, CDR2 YFSETQ. The trim removed 7 bases at V and 6 bases at J, leaving 13 bases unmatched. The CDR3 sequence is CASSVSTGGQDGYTF. The CDR3 DNA follows: TGCGCCAGCTCCGTGTCCACAGGGGGCCAGGATGGCTACACCTTC. Complete variable domain (other parts from reference TRBV5-1 and TRBJ1-2): KAGVTQTPRYLIKTRGQQVTLSCSPISGHRSVSWYQQTPGQGLQFLFEYFSETQRNKGNFPGRFSGRQFSNSRSEMNVSTLELGDSALYLCASSVSTGGQDGYTFGSGTRLTVV.

This clonotype was recorded at least ten times. The J gene is TRBJ2-5, the V gene TRBV7-2; 11 nucleotides match TRBD2. Germline V CDR1 and CDR2: SGHTA, FQGNSA. This CDR3 contains 15 residues. V shed 3 bases and J 5 bases; nucleotides not matched to a gene: 5. Here the CDR3 reads CASSFMTSGIETQYF. In DNA, the CDR3 is TGTGCCAGCAGCTTCATGACTAGCGGGATTGAGACCCAGTACTTC.

The chain carries TRBV10-3 and TRBJ2-1; tentatively, D is TRBD1 or TRBD2 (5 bases each). Germline V gene lookup returns CDR1 ENHRY and CDR2 SYGVKD. This CDR3 is 15 amino acids long. V was pared by 4 bases and J by 5 bases, with 15 bases between. The CDR3 DNA sequence: TGTGCCATCAGTGTTTATTGGGACGGCAACAATGAGCAGTTCTTC. Amino acid sequence: CAISVYWDGNNEQFF.

The V and J genes are TRBV14 and TRBJ2-3, with 7 bases lining up with TRBD1. The J segment lost 4 bases and the V segment lost 3 bases, leaving 10 bases of the junction unmatched. Germline CDR1 and CDR2: SGHDN and FVKESK. The CDR3 consists of 16 residues. The CDR3: CASSHLGQKNPDTQYF. The CDR3 bases are TGTGCCAGCAGCCACCTGGGACAGAAGAACCCAGATACGCAGTATTTT. Combining the CDR3 with reference TRBV14 and TRBJ2-3 gives the whole variable domain EAGVTQFPSHSVIEKGQTVTLRCDPISGHDNLYWYRRVMGKEIKFLLHFVKESKQDESGMPNNRFLAERTGGTYSTLKVQPAELEDSGVYFCASSHLGQKNPDTQYFGPGTRLTVL.

In this sample, this clonotype turned up a few times. The chain has TRBV7-9 and TRBJ2-3; no clear D. V lost 5 bases and J lost 0, with 12 bases in between. Germline V gene data show CDR1 as SEHNR and CDR2 as FQNEAQ (reference sequence). The CDR3 extends over 15 amino acids. CDR3 sequence: CASSLLRSSTDTQYF. CDR3 bases: TGTGCCAGCAGCCTATTGAGGTCCAGCACAGATACGCAGTATTTT.

This clonotype appeared a few times. The chain combines TRBV20-1 with TRBJ1-2, with D possibly being TRBD1 (6 bases). The V and J ends lost 3 bases and 7 bases respectively, with 15 bases between them. CDR1 is DFQATT and CDR2 is SNEGSKA in the germline V gene (reference sequence). The CDR3 spans 13 residues. CDR3 sequence: CSASGTPFGGYTF. In nucleotides, the CDR3 is TGCAGTGCTAGTGGGACACCTTTCGGTGGCTACACCTTC.

The chain carries TRBV5-1 and TRBJ1-1; 9 bases are shared with TRBD1. Trimming took 0 bases from V and 1 from J; bases not matched to a gene: 1. Germline V gives CDR1 SGHRS, CDR2 YFSETQ. The length of the CDR3 is 15 residues. CDR3 sequence (DNA): TGCGCCAGCAGCTTGGCGGGACAGGGGAACACTGAAGCTTTCTTT. This codes for CASSLAGQGNTEAFF.

The chain employs TRBV9 and TRBJ2-5; no clear D. Trimming stripped 3 bases from V and 1 base from J, with 13 bases between. CDR1 and CDR2 from the germline V gene are SGDLS and YYNGEE. This CDR3 contains 15 residues. Here the CDR3 DNA reads TGTGCCAGCAGCGGTTCGGCTGGAGCCCAAGAGACCCAGTACTTC. Its protein product is CASSGSAGAQETQYF.

The chain uses TRBV4-1 and TRBJ1-6; 7 positions match TRBD1. CDR3 size: 14 residues. CDR1 is MGHRA, CDR2 YSYEKL, per germline. Germline trimming cut 6 bases from V and 8 bases from J; bases unmatched to any gene: 7. The CDR3 here is CASRETGTDSPLHF. The CDR3 DNA is TGCGCCAGCAGAGAAACCGGGACAGATTCACCCCTCCACTTT.

The chain uses TRBV3-1 and TRBJ2-5; unclear D gene. Gene TRBJ2-1 matches the end of the DNA better, so the J call may be wrong. The length of the CDR3 is 12 residues. Germline CDR1 reads LGHDT; CDR2 reads YNNKEL (reference sequence). The CDR3 loop is CASSPRNYEQFF. DNA for the CDR3: TGTGCCAGCAGCCCCCGCAATTATGAGCAGTTCTTC.

This clonotype has only a few counts. The gene calls are TRBV6-4 and TRBJ1-5; no reliable D call. The CDR3 is 14 residues long. The germline CDR1 and CDR2 sequences are MRHNA and SNTAGT. The V gene lost 4 bases and the J gene lost 2 bases, with 9 bases spanning the gap. CDR3 DNA: TGTGCCAGCAGTGGGCAGGCTGGCAATCAGCCCCAGCATTTT. Amino acid sequence: CASSGQAGNQPQHF.

This chain links TRBV5-6 with TRBJ2-4; D gene unclear. Germline CDR1 reads SGHDT; CDR2 reads YYEEEE. The length of the CDR3 is 16 residues. Trimming removed 3 bases at V and 0 bases at J, with 13 bases between. The DNA of the CDR3 is TGTGCCAGCAGCTCATTTACCCGGGTAGCCAAAAACATTCAGTACTTC. Its protein is CASSSFTRVAKNIQYF. Together with reference TRBV5-6 and TRBJ2-4, the CDR3 gives the full variable domain: DAGVTQSPTHLIKTRGQQVTLRCSPKSGHDTVSWYQQALGQGPQFIFQYYEEEERQRGNFPDRFSGHQFPNYSSELNVNALLLGDSALYLCASSSFTRVAKNIQYFGAGTRLSVL.

The sample holds a few counts of this clonotype. This sequence joins TRBV7-9 and TRBJ1-2; no reliable D call. V lost 2 bases to trimming and J lost 0 bases, with 10 bases between them. The CDR3 covers 15 residues. Germline CDR1 and CDR2: SEHNR and FQNEAQ (reference sequence). The CDR3 bases are TGTGCCAGCAGCTTATCCCCAGATTCTAACTATGGCTACACCTTC. Translated, it gives CASSLSPDSNYGYTF.

The chain joins TRBV24-1 to TRBJ1-2; D gene uncertain. V shed 6 bases and J shed 0 bases, with 10 bases lying between them. This CDR3 comprises 14 residues. Germline V gene sequence: CDR1 KGHDR, CDR2 SFDVKD. CDR3 loop: CATSSAETNYGYTF. The CDR3 DNA is TGTGCCACCAGTTCCGCGGAAACTAACTATGGCTACACCTTC.

The chain has TRBV14 and TRBJ2-5; TRBD2 aligns across 10 bases. The CDR3 is 18 amino acids. The trim removed 3 bases at V and 1 base at J, leaving 11 bases unmatched. Germline CDR1 and CDR2: SGHDN and FVKESK. The CDR3 spells CASSHFTSGELFQETQYF. CDR3 in DNA: TGTGCCAGCAGCCATTTCACTAGCGGGGAACTTTTCCAAGAGACCCAGTACTTC.